This T cell receptor beta chain was captured by sequencing in a study of control samples from healthy donors and cancer patients. Trimming left V 1 base short and J 5 bases short, with 7 bases between. The CDR3 consists of 12 residues. CDR1 SGDLS and CDR2 YYNGEE come from the germline V gene. Clones were sequenced by immunoSEQ multiplex PCR, and TCRdb holds only the in-frame ones, with some missing. The data show about 140,000 clones, around 94% seen once. V and J are TRBV9 and TRBJ2-7; D uncertain. The sequence came from a man in his forties in good health. The sequenced material came from blood. The CDR3 DNA sequence: TGTGCCAGCAGCGTAAGGGATAACGAGCAGTACTTC. Residues: CASSVRDNEQYF.